The 16 T cell receptor beta chains presented below share a single source sample, sequenced in a study of human T cells and chemical hapten exposure. TCRdb recomputed calls from the RACE reads with MiXCR, one row per CDR3 protein. This table has roughly 38,000 distinct CDR3 sequences, 10% to 15% appearing once. Time point given: pre-sensitization, week 0. The treatment was: therapeutic diphenylcyclopropenone sensitization with weekly scalp DPC. Researchers extracted total RNA from unfractionated whole blood. Sample: whole blood, taken in connection with sensitization to the hapten diphenylcyclopropenone (DPC). These receptors were taken from a woman aged 40 to 55 with alopecia areata. Some clones in this sample may be carry-over from other donors' samples.

This clonotype appeared many times. The chain couples TRBV18 to TRBJ1-2; the D gene is possibly TRBD1 (6 bases). Germline V lookup: CDR1 KGHSH, CDR2 LQKENI. Trimming pared 4 bases from V and 3 bases from J, leaving 15 bases between. The CDR3 extends over 15 amino acids. The CDR3 loop reads CASSRQNRADYGYTF. The CDR3 nucleotides read TGTGCCAGCTCACGACAGAACAGGGCCGACTATGGCTACACCTTC.

There are many counts of this clonotype. V usage is TRBV12-3 or TRBV12-4 and J usage is TRBJ2-2; D may be TRBD2 (6 bases). The CDR3 totals 16 residues. V was cut by 5 bases and J by 6 bases, with 19 bases left in between. CDR3 sequence: CASSPRARSGSGELFF. The DNA of the CDR3 is TGTGCCAGCAGTCCGCGCGCGCGGAGCGGGTCCGGGGAGCTGTTTTTT.

This clonotype was seen ten or more times. The chain employs TRBV7-3 and TRBJ1-1, with 7 bases aligning to TRBD1. This CDR3 region has 13 residues. The V gene end was trimmed by 6 bases and the J gene end by 5 bases; junction bases not matched to a gene: 6. Germline-derived CDR1 and CDR2 are SGHTA and FQGTGA. CDR3 in amino acids: CASRQGPGTEAFF. CDR3 nucleotides: TGTGCCAGCAGACAGGGGCCGGGGACTGAAGCTTTCTTT. The complete variable domain, with remaining parts taken from reference TRBV7-3 and TRBJ1-1, reads GAGVSQTPSNKVTEKGKYVELRCDPISGHTALYWYRQSLGQGPEFLIYFQGTGAADDSGLPNDRFFAVRPEGSVSTLKIQRTERGDSAVYLCASRQGPGTEAFFGQGTRLTVV.

V usage is TRBV28 and J usage is TRBJ1-2, with a weak D call TRBD1 (6 bases). The CDR3 is 11 amino acids. With 4 bases removed from V and 8 bases from J, the gap between germline ends came to 8 bases. The V gene's germline CDR1 is MDHEN and CDR2 SYDVKM. CDR3 sequence (DNA): TGTGCCAGCAGTTCAGGGGAAGGCTACACCTTC. Its protein product is CASSSGEGYTF.

This clonotype was seen at least ten times. The chain recombines TRBV3-1 with TRBJ1-2, with D possibly matching TRBD1 (6 bases). Trimming shortened V by 3 bases and J by 6 bases, and 17 bases separated the two germline ends. Looked up from germline, CDR1 is LGHDT and CDR2 is YNNKEL (reference sequence). The CDR3 totals 15 residues. In nucleotides, the CDR3 is TGTGCCAGCAGCCACCGACAGGTGACAAGGGATGGCTACACCTTC. Translating it yields CASSHRQVTRDGYTF. Together with reference TRBV3-1 and TRBJ1-2, the CDR3 gives the full variable domain: DTAVSQTPKYLVTQMGNDKSIKCEQNLGHDTMYWYKQDSKKFLKIMFSYNNKELIINETVPNRFSPKSPDKAHLNLHINSLELGDSAVYFCASSHRQVTRDGYTFGSGTRLTVV.

Ten or more counts support this clonotype. This rearrangement joins TRBV21-1 to TRBJ1-1. TRBV21-1 corresponds to a pseudogene. CDR3 size: 16 residues. CDR3 DNA: TGTGCCAGCAGCCTCCTTCTTGAGGATCCGGACACTGAAGCTTTCTTT. Amino acids: CASSLLLEDPDTEAFF.

The chain couples TRBV7-2 to TRBJ2-4; TRBD2 matches at 7 bases. CDR3 length: 16 residues. V lost 0 bases to trimming and J lost 1 base; unmatched junction nucleotides: 3. Germline V gene lookup returns CDR1 SGHTA and CDR2 FQGNSA. CDR3 residues: CASSLALRGAKNIQYF. CDR3 nucleotide sequence: TGTGCCAGCAGCTTAGCGTTGCGGGGGGCCAAAAACATTCAGTACTTC.

This clonotype was seen ten or more times. The V gene is TRBV28, the J gene TRBJ2-7, with TRBD2 identical over 11 bases. CDR1 and CDR2 from the germline V gene are MDHEN and SYDVKM. The V segment lost 5 bases and the J segment 2 bases; nucleotides outside the gene matches: 5. The CDR3 is made up of 15 amino acids. The CDR3 spells CASSASGGFPYEQYF. The CDR3 nucleotides are TGTGCCAGCAGTGCTAGCGGGGGGTTCCCCTACGAGCAGTACTTC.

V usage is TRBV7-2 and J usage is TRBJ2-5, with 7 bases that match TRBD2. CDR1 and CDR2 (germline): SGHTA, FQGNSA. The CDR3 totals 14 residues. V trimming: 4 bases; J trimming: 5 bases; junction bases outside the gene matches: 7. Here the CDR3 reads CASSSPRGEETQYF. The CDR3 bases are TGTGCCAGCAGCTCCCCCCGGGGGGAGGAGACCCAGTACTTC.

The chain recombines TRBV6-2 or TRBV6-3 with TRBJ2-4; D is undetermined. The CDR3 loop spans 11 amino acids. Germline-derived CDR1 and CDR2 are MNHEY and SVGEGT. Deletions cut 7 bases from V and 9 bases from J, with 10 bases between. CDR3 loop: CASTGSLIQYF. The CDR3 DNA follows: TGTGCCAGCACCGGATCCCTCATTCAGTACTTC.

This clonotype was seen many times. The chain joins TRBV4-3 to TRBJ2-6; D call uncertain. V was shortened by 1 base and J by 2 bases, with 3 bases between the two germline ends. CDR3 length equals 14 residues. Germline-derived CDR1 and CDR2 are LGHNA and YSLEER. CDR3 region: CASSQGPGANVLTF. CDR3 sequence (DNA): TGCGCCAGCAGCCAAGGTCCTGGGGCCAACGTCCTGACTTTC.

In this sample, this clonotype turned up once. V gene TRBV28 combines with J gene TRBJ1-2, with 11 bases fitting TRBD1. The CDR3 is 14 residues long. The V and J ends lost 5 bases and 6 bases, in that order; junction bases with no gene match: 5. CDR1 and CDR2 from the germline V gene are MDHEN and SYDVKM. The CDR3 nucleotides read TGTGCCAGCAGTCCTGGGGGACAGGGGGATGGCTACACCTTC. Encoded protein: CASSPGGQGDGYTF.

In this sample, this clonotype turned up many times. The chain carries TRBV3-1 and TRBJ2-2, with 8 bases matching TRBD1. Unmatched junction bases numbered 4, after V lost 4 bases and J lost 6 bases. The CDR3 is made up of 14 amino acids. Germline V gene data show CDR1 as LGHDT and CDR2 as YNNKEL (reference sequence). CDR3 region: CASSPGGGSGELFF. Here the CDR3 DNA reads TGTGCCAGCAGCCCAGGGGGCGGGTCCGGGGAGCTGTTTTTT. Looking up the rest from reference TRBV3-1 and TRBJ2-2 gives the full variable domain: DTAVSQTPKYLVTQMGNDKSIKCEQNLGHDTMYWYKQDSKKFLKIMFSYNNKELIINETVPNRFSPKSPDKAHLNLHINSLELGDSAVYFCASSPGGGSGELFFGEGSRLTVL.

The chain carries TRBV28 and TRBJ2-2, with 7 bases that match TRBD1. The V and J ends lost 5 bases and 4 bases, in that order; junction bases with no gene match: 10. Germline V gene sequence: CDR1 MDHEN, CDR2 SYDVKM. The length of the CDR3 is 16 residues. In DNA, the CDR3 is TGTGCCAGCAGTGGATCGGGACAGATGATCACCGGGGAGCTGTTTTTT. Residues: CASSGSGQMITGELFF.

This chain connects TRBV27 to TRBJ1-1, with a weak D call TRBD1 (5 bases). Trimming stripped 3 bases from V and 8 bases from J, with 19 bases between. In germline, CDR1 is MNHEY, CDR2 SMNVEV (reference sequence). The CDR3 covers 15 residues. CDR3 in DNA: TGTGCCAGCAGTTTCCGATCCGGGGGTAGATTAGAAGCTTTCTTT. Amino acid sequence: CASSFRSGGRLEAFF.

This clonotype was counted at least ten times. The gene calls are TRBV5-1 and TRBJ2-1; 7 bases are shared with TRBD1. CDR1 is SGHRS, CDR2 YFSETQ, per germline. The CDR3 sequence is 12 residues long. V lost 0 bases to trimming and J lost 9 bases; unmatched junction nucleotides: 0. The CDR3 spells CASSLGQGEQFF. DNA of the CDR3: TGCGCCAGCAGCTTGGGACAGGGTGAGCAGTTCTTC.